Listed below are T cell receptor beta chains from one sample, sequenced in a study of blood T cells in healthy people across ages. MiXCR, run by TCRdb on the 5' RACE reads, gives a single entry per CDR3 protein. The repertoire holds 550,000 to 800,000 distinct CDR3 sequences, 32% seen once, with 15% in the top ten. The sample taken for sequencing was blood. The receptor source for this set is a woman aged 80 or older in good health. CDR3s include the opening cysteine and the closing phenylalanine or tryptophan. D genes are given only for firm matches. For some rows the clone size is stated as once, few or many, or as a class when expanded; others skip it.

TRBD1	TRBV12-3/TRBV12-4	TRBJ2-1	-	TGTGCCAGCAGTTTAACAAGGGGGCTGAACAATGAGCAGTTCTTC	CASSLTRGLNNEQFF
TRBD2	TRBV7-8	TRBJ2-3	many	TGTGCCAGCAGCCGGGGGGTAGCGGGGGGATTTACAGATACGCAGTATTTT	CASSRGVAGGFTDTQYF
-	TRBV4-1	TRBJ1-6	-	TGCGCCAGCAGCCAAGGGACGGATGGGAATTCACCCCTCCACTTT	CASSQGTDGNSPLHF
-	TRBV7-8	TRBJ2-5	many	TGTGCCAGCAGCTTAGAGGGCCAAGAGACCCAGTACTTC	CASSLEGQETQYF
TRBD1	TRBV20-1	TRBJ1-5	many	TGCAGTGCTGTTCTTCTCGGACAGGGGAGGGGTCAGCCCCAGCATTTT	CSAVLLGQGRGQPQHF
TRBD2	TRBV5-1	TRBJ2-1	-	TGCGCCAGCAGCTTAGATAGGACTAGCGGGAGTATTGAGCAGTTCTTC	CASSLDRTSGSIEQFF
TRBD2	TRBV7-3	TRBJ2-7	-	TGTGCCGGCGGCTTAATGGGGCGGGGGGCCTACGAGCAGTACTTC	CAGGLMGRGAYEQYF
TRBD2	TRBV7-2	TRBJ2-7	-	TGTGCCAGCAGCTTAGATCGCCCAGGAGCGGGGGGAACCTACGAGCAGTACTTC	CASSLDRPGAGGTYEQYF
-	TRBV20-1	TRBJ2-3	many	TGCAGTGCAAACAACCTGCAGACTAGCACAGATACGCAGTATTTT	CSANNLQTSTDTQYF
-	TRBV19	TRBJ2-7	many	TGTGCCAGTAGTCTCAGGATTCTCTACGAGCAGTACTTC	CASSLRILYEQYF
-	TRBV13	TRBJ2-3	many	TGTGCCAGCAGCCTCCCCTTGGGGTTCACAGATACGCAGTATTTT	CASSLPLGFTDTQYF
TRBD1	TRBV18	TRBJ1-1	-	TGTGCCAGCTCACCACCGCGACAGGGGGCGCGTAATCCTGAAGCTTTCTTT	CASSPPRQGARNPEAFF
TRBD2	TRBV12-3/TRBV12-4	TRBJ2-3	-	TGTGCCAGCAGTTCTACTTTAACTAGCGGTTTTTTGAGCACAGATACGCAGTATTTT	CASSSTLTSGFLSTDTQYF
-	TRBV7-9	TRBJ1-5	few	TGTGCCAGCAGAGAAATGGGCAATCAGCCCCAGCATTTT	CASREMGNQPQHF
TRBD1	TRBV20-1	TRBJ1-1	-	TGCAGTGCAACAAAGCCCGGGACAGCCATGAACACTGAAGCTTTCTTT	CSATKPGTAMNTEAFF
TRBD1	TRBV12-5	TRBJ2-3	many	TGTGCTAGTGGGGCATCAGGGGGCGATACGCAGTATTTT	CASGASGGDTQYF
-	TRBV20-1	TRBJ2-7	-	TGCAGTGCTAGAGATCAGCCCGCGATCGACGAGCAGTACTTC	CSARDQPAIDEQYF
-	TRBV7-9	TRBJ1-1	many	TGTGCCAGCAGCTTAGGGCAGGGCGCTCGCACTGAAGCTTTCTTT	CASSLGQGARTEAFF
TRBD2	TRBV20-1	TRBJ2-3	-	TGCAGTGCTAGAGATTTTAGCGGGAGGGGTCTCAGCACAGATACGCAGTATTTT	CSARDFSGRGLSTDTQYF
-	TRBV6-5	TRBJ1-2	many	TGTGCCAGCAGATCAGGGGTAGGAGGCTACACCTTC	CASRSGVGGYTF
TRBD1	TRBV28	TRBJ2-4	many	TGTGCCAGCAGCCGGACAGGGGGCGAAGGATGGTATGATGCCAGTGCCAAAAACATTCAGTACTTC	CASSRTGGEGWYDASAKNIQYF
TRBD2	TRBV7-9	TRBJ2-6	-	TGTGCCAGCACCTGGCGGGGGGATGCTACCTCTGGGGCCAACGTCCTGACTTTC	CASTWRGDATSGANVLTF
-	TRBV20-1	TRBJ1-1	many	TGCAGTGCTAGCCGACAGGACACTGAAGCTTTCTTT	CSASRQDTEAFF
-	TRBV27	TRBJ2-1	many	TGTGCCAGCAGTTCAGTGGCCTCACAGGGGCAGTTCTTC	CASSSVASQGQFF
-	TRBV6-1	TRBJ1-2	-	TGTGCCAGCAGGAAGGGAGGGTTGGGGGATAACTATGGCTACACCTTC	CASRKGGLGDNYGYTF
-	TRBV6-5	TRBJ2-1	-	TGTGCCAGCAGCCCCCGGGGCGAGCAGTTCTTC	CASSPRGEQFF
-	TRBV12-3/TRBV12-4	TRBJ1-2	few	TGTGCCAGCAGTTCGGGACGGAACTATGGCTGCACCTTC	CASSSGRNYGCTF
-	TRBV5-6	TRBJ2-6	-	TGTGCCAGCAGCCCCGGGACGGGATTACGTATAGAGGCCAACGTCCTGACTTTC	CASSPGTGLRIEANVLTF
TRBD1	TRBV28	TRBJ2-5	-	TGTGCCAGCAGTTTATCAGGGACAGGGGTTCGCCAAGAGACCCAGTACTTC	CASSLSGTGVRQETQYF
TRBD2	TRBV5-1	TRBJ2-3	many	TGCGCCAGCAGCTTGAGGCTAGCGGGGGAGACTAGCACAGATACGCAGTATTTT	CASSLRLAGETSTDTQYF
TRBD2	TRBV7-3	TRBJ2-1	-	TGTGCCAGCAGCCCCGAGGGACTAGCGGGGTACAATGAGCAGTTCTTC	CASSPEGLAGYNEQFF
-	TRBV28	TRBJ2-2	-	TGTGCCAGCAGCGGTAGGGGTTGGGGTACCGGGGAGCTGTTTTTT	CASSGRGWGTGELFF
-	TRBV21-1	TRBJ1-1	few	TGTGCCAGCAGCTCCTTCACAGGGGCCTGGGGCACTGAAGCTTTCTTT	CASSSFTGAWGTEAFF
-	TRBV4-1	TRBJ1-1	-	TGCGCCAGCAGCCATCTCATAAACACTGAAGCTTTCTTT	CASSHLINTEAFF
-	TRBV3-1	TRBJ2-4	many	TGTGCCAGCAGCCAAGGGCAGGCAAAAAACATTCAGTACTTC	CASSQGQAKNIQYF
TRBD2	TRBV6-1	TRBJ2-3	many	TGTGCCAGCAGCCTGCGTGGACTAGCGGGCGGCACAGATACGCAGTATTTT	CASSLRGLAGGTDTQYF
-	TRBV20-1	TRBJ2-3	many	TGCAGTGCCTTCGGGACGGGGGGCACAGATACGCAGTATTTT	CSAFGTGGTDTQYF
-	TRBV5-1	TRBJ2-7	-	TGCGCCAGCAGCTTGGGGCGGGTCGCCTACGAGCAGTACTTC	CASSLGRVAYEQYF
TRBD2	TRBV7-2	TRBJ2-1	-	TGTGCCAGCAGTTTTAACAAGCGGACTAGCGGGTACAATGAGCAGTTCTTC	CASSFNKRTSGYNEQFF
TRBD2	TRBV11-2	TRBJ2-1	many	TGTGCCAGCAGCTTAGAAGGCGGGGGGGCCAGTGAGCAGTTCTTC	CASSLEGGGASEQFF
-	TRBV4-1	TRBJ1-2	-	TGCGCCAGCAGCCAAGATTCAGGGGACTATGGCTACACCTTC	CASSQDSGDYGYTF
-	TRBV5-1	TRBJ1-5	-	TGCGCCAGCAGCTTGGACGGGAGGGATCAGCCCCAGCATTTT	CASSLDGRDQPQHF
TRBD2	TRBV7-9	TRBJ2-1	many	TGTGCCAGCAGCTATTTAGAACCTAGCGGACTAAGCAATGAGCAGTTCTTC	CASSYLEPSGLSNEQFF
TRBD2	TRBV4-2	TRBJ2-5	-	TGTGCCAGCAGCCAAGAAACTAGCGGGGGCCGAGAGACCCAGTACTTC	CASSQETSGGRETQYF
-	TRBV6-5	TRBJ2-6	many	TGTGCCAGCAGCAGTGGGGGGCGCGAGGCCAACGTCCTGACTTTC	CASSSGGREANVLTF
-	TRBV7-7	TRBJ2-6	few	TGTGCTAGCGGCTTGAGGTCGGGCATCTCTGGGGCCAACGTCCTGACTTTC	CASGLRSGISGANVLTF
TRBD2	TRBV11-2	TRBJ2-1	-	TGTGCCAGCAGCCCCTCAGCGGGAGTTGCAAAGAATGAGCAGTTCTTC	CASSPSAGVAKNEQFF
-	TRBV5-1	TRBJ2-1	many	TGTGCCAGCAGTCTCGCCTCCTACAATGAGCAGTTCTTC	CASSLASYNEQFF
-	TRBV12-3/TRBV12-4	TRBJ2-7	many	TGTGCCAGCAGTCAACCCGGCGCCTACGAGCAGTACTTC	CASSQPGAYEQYF
-	TRBV5-1	TRBJ2-7	once	TGCGCCAGCAGCGTAACTAACAGCGAGCAGTACTTC	CASSVTNSEQYF
TRBD1	TRBV6-2/TRBV6-3	TRBJ2-7	many	TGTGCCAGCAGTTACGTGGCAGGGGGCTACGAGCAGTACTTC	CASSYVAGGYEQYF
TRBD2	TRBV20-1	TRBJ2-3	many	TGCAGTGCTTTGGGAGTGGGGGGGAGCACAGATACGCAGTATTTT	CSALGVGGSTDTQYF
-	TRBV6-2/TRBV6-3	TRBJ2-3	many	TGTGCCAGCCACACAAGGGCAGGGGGCACAGATACGCAGTATTTT	CASHTRAGGTDTQYF
-	TRBV5-1	TRBJ2-3	many	TGCGCCAGCAGCTCCCGACAGAGGTGGGGCACAGATACGCAGTATTTT	CASSSRQRWGTDTQYF
TRBD2	TRBV4-1	TRBJ2-4	few	TGCGCCAACAGCCTTAGGGACTGGGGGGGCATTCAGTACTTC	CANSLRDWGGIQYF
-	TRBV5-1	TRBJ2-7	-	TGCGCCAGCAGCTCTTCTGGGGGGTTTGGCGAGCAGTACTTC	CASSSSGGFGEQYF
-	TRBV20-1	TRBJ2-3	few	TGCAGTGCTAGAGATGCTAGCGCCCCTAGCACAGATACGCAGTATTTT	CSARDASAPSTDTQYF